This T cell receptor beta chain comes out of a study of cytomegalovirus exposure and HLA in healthy donors. Study background: From around 180 million T cells, an earlier analysis saw roughly 110 million unique TCR beta sequences. Study-wide results and limits: V- and J-gene trimming of TCR beta was linked (in a later analysis) to a missense DCLRE1C variant. It was taken for granted in presence/absence analyses that sequencing depth across donors was roughly uniform. Most CMV-associated TCR beta chains were later found to appear HLA-restricted.

On this clone itself: Its antigen remains unidentified.

The CDR3 is made up of 15 amino acids. Germline CDR1 is SGHAT and CDR2 is FQNNGV. The V end lost 1 base, the J end lost 4 bases, and 11 bases lay between the germline ends. 60 Vbeta and 13 Jbeta primers were used in PCR. Assay used: immunoSEQ multiplex PCR; TCRdb lists only in-frame clones, some missing. The table records some 120,000 clones, 73% of them present only once. The clonotype comes from a woman in her 40s in good health and CMV-seronegative. Sequenced input: PBMCs. The chain links TRBV11-2 to TRBJ1-5; tentatively, D is TRBD1 (6 bases). The CDR3 region has the DNA TGTGCCAGCAGCTTAGGGGGACACCCGAATCAGCCCCAGCATTTT. Residues: CASSLGGHPNQPQHF.